The 30 T cell receptor beta chains below all came from one sample that was sequenced in a study of early T cells in non-severe SARS-CoV-2 infection. From the 5' RACE reads, TCRdb called clonotypes with MiXCR, one entry per CDR3 protein. Of some 57,000 distinct CDR3 sequences listed, 10% to 14% are singletons. Sequencing used whole blood. The receptors were sampled from an adult who was a healthcare worker with PCR-confirmed SARS-CoV-2 infection or an uninfected control (not recorded which).

V is TRBV7-8 and J is TRBJ2-1, with 7 bases fitting TRBD1. Trimming at V came to 5 bases and at J to 5 bases, leaving 12 bases not matched to a gene. The CDR3 runs 16 residues. The V gene's germline CDR1 is SGHVS and CDR2 FQNEAQ. The CDR3 DNA sequence: TGTGCCAGCAGCAGGTTGACAGGGAGTAGGGACAATGAGCAGTTCTTC. Translating it yields CASSRLTGSRDNEQFF.

The gene calls are TRBV30 and TRBJ2-1, with D tentatively TRBD2 (5 bases). CDR3 length: 11 amino acids. The V end was cut by 5 bases, the J end by 8 bases, with 10 bases between. The germline V gene has CDR1 GTSNPN and CDR2 SVGIG (reference sequence). Here the CDR3 reads CAWEGRDEQFF. For the CDR3, the DNA is TGTGCCTGGGAGGGCCGCGATGAGCAGTTCTTC.

The chain links TRBV30 to TRBJ2-7; 7 bases are a match to TRBD1. There are 12 residues in the CDR3. The V segment lost 2 bases and the J segment 7 bases; nucleotides outside the gene matches: 5. The V gene's germline CDR1 is GTSNPN and CDR2 SVGIG (reference sequence). CDR3 DNA sequence: TGTGCCTGGAGTCGGAACAGGGGTGAGCAGTACTTC. This encodes CAWSRNRGEQYF.

The J gene is TRBJ2-1, the V gene TRBV19; D perhaps matches TRBD1 (6 bases). Trimming removed 5 bases from V and 5 bases from J, with 13 bases in between. Germline V CDR1 and CDR2: LNHDA, SQIVND (reference sequence). This CDR3 contains 14 residues. CDR3 sequence reads: CASSPTGYNNEQFF. The CDR3 region has the DNA TGTGCCAGTAGTCCCACAGGGTACAACAATGAGCAGTTCTTC.

The rearrangement joins TRBV29-1 to TRBJ2-7; D is uncertain. CDR1 is SQVTM and CDR2 is ANQGSEA in the germline V gene. CDR3 size: 12 residues. Trimming removed 7 bases at V and 5 bases at J, with 15 bases between. The CDR3 loop reads CSGSSSTNEQYF. The CDR3 coding sequence is TGCAGCGGTTCTTCCAGTACGAACGAGCAGTACTTC.

This chain connects TRBV7-2 to TRBJ2-7; the D gene is possibly TRBD1 (6 bases). The CDR3 is made up of 15 amino acids. Germline assignment: CDR1 SGHTA and CDR2 FQGNSA. The V end lost 7 bases, the J end lost 2 bases, and 18 bases lay between the germline ends. CDR3 sequence: CASTFVTGSAYEQYF. In nucleotides, the CDR3 is TGTGCCAGCACCTTCGTGACAGGTTCGGCCTACGAGCAGTACTTC. Complete variable domain (other parts from reference TRBV7-2 and TRBJ2-7): GAGVSQSPSNKVTEKGKDVELRCDPISGHTALYWYRQSLGQGLEFLIYFQGNSAPDKSGLPSDRFSAERTGGSVSTLTIQRTQQEDSAVYLCASTFVTGSAYEQYFGPGTRLTVT.

DNA of the CDR3: TGTGCCAGCAGCCGGGGCCTGAGGGGAAAATATGAGCAGTTCTTC. Protein: CASSRGLRGKYEQFF. The rearrangement uses TRBV27 and TRBJ2-1, with D perhaps being TRBD1 or TRBD2 (5 bases each). The germline V gene encodes CDR1 MNHEY and CDR2 SMNVEV (reference sequence). The CDR3 length is 15 residues. Between the trimmed V and J ends, which lost 6 bases and 8 bases, there was a span of 20 bases.

At least ten counts were recorded for this clonotype. The rearrangement uses TRBV6-2 or TRBV6-3 and TRBJ1-1; the D gene is possibly TRBD1 (6 bases). Trimming removed 8 bases at V and 2 bases at J, with 21 bases between. The CDR3 extends over 16 amino acids. Germline V lookup: CDR1 MNHEY, CDR2 SVGEGT. Written as DNA, the CDR3 is TGTGCCAGCTCCCCGGGTATGGGGGCGCGAAACACTGAAGCTTTCTTT. Protein sequence: CASSPGMGARNTEAFF.

In this sample, this clonotype turned up a few times. The chain uses TRBV29-1 and TRBJ2-5; a possible D gene is TRBD2 (6 bases). Germline values: CDR1 SQVTM, CDR2 ANQGSEA. Trimming removed 7 bases from V and 4 bases from J, with 25 bases in between. The CDR3 covers 16 residues. CDR3 DNA: TGCAGCGCCCTGCGGGATAATACAAGGCGGGGAGAGACCCAGTACTTC. Protein: CSALRDNTRRGETQYF.

This clonotype has a handful of counts. The chain joins TRBV27 to TRBJ2-7; D may be TRBD1 or TRBD2 (5 bases each). Trimming cost V 8 bases and J 3 bases, with 23 bases left between them. This CDR3 region has 16 residues. Per germline, CDR1 MNHEY and CDR2 SMNVEV (reference sequence). The CDR3 reads CASSLHQPGRVYEQYF. The DNA of the CDR3 is TGTGCCAGCTCCCTCCATCAACCGGGACGAGTCTACGAGCAGTACTTC.

The chain links TRBV6-1 to TRBJ2-1; D gene uncertain. Trimming shortened V by 2 bases and J by 10 bases, and 9 bases separated the two germline ends. This CDR3 is 12 amino acids long. Germline values: CDR1 MNHNS, CDR2 SASEGT. DNA of the CDR3: TGTGCCAGCAGTGAAAAAGGGAACGAGCAGTTCTTC. Translated: CASSEKGNEQFF.

This clonotype was seen a handful of times. The rearrangement links TRBV27 to TRBJ1-2, with a possible D match to TRBD1 (5 bases). Germline loops: CDR1 MNHEY, CDR2 SMNVEV (reference sequence). Trimming stripped 4 bases from V and 8 bases from J, with 14 bases between. This CDR3 spans 13 amino acids. This chain's CDR3 is CASSSQGSGGYTF. CDR3 sequence (DNA): TGTGCCAGCAGTTCTCAGGGATCGGGCGGCTACACCTTC.

This clonotype was seen more than once but under ten times. The chain has TRBV20-1 and TRBJ1-1; D gene uncertain. CDR3 length: 12 amino acids. The germline V and J ends were trimmed by 1 base and 3 bases, with 6 bases remaining between them. Germline lookup yields CDR1 DFQATT and CDR2 SNEGSKA (reference sequence). Here the CDR3 reads CSARVRDTEAFF. The CDR3 DNA reads TGCAGTGCTAGAGTGAGGGACACTGAAGCTTTCTTT.

In its sample, this clonotype was seen many times. The gene calls are TRBV3-1 and TRBJ2-3; TRBD1 aligns across 9 bases. V was pared by 3 bases and J by 14 bases, with 12 bases of the junction left unmatched. CDR3 size: 14 residues. The germline V gene encodes CDR1 LGHDT and CDR2 YNNKEL (reference sequence). The CDR3 bases are TGTGCCAGCAGCCAGTCTGGGCATGGACAGGGGAGGTATTTT. Its translation is CASSQSGHGQGRYF.

This clonotype was seen only a few times. The chain links TRBV3-1 to TRBJ1-1; the D gene is possibly TRBD1 (5 bases). The CDR3 runs 12 residues. Germline lookup yields CDR1 LGHDT and CDR2 YNNKEL (reference sequence). Trimming stripped 9 bases from V and 5 bases from J, with 13 bases between. DNA for the CDR3: TGTGCCAGTACGGCTGAGGGGACTGAAGCTTTCTTT. This translates into CASTAEGTEAFF. Together with reference TRBV3-1 and TRBJ1-1, the CDR3 gives the full variable domain: DTAVSQTPKYLVTQMGNDKSIKCEQNLGHDTMYWYKQDSKKFLKIMFSYNNKELIINETVPNRFSPKSPDKAHLNLHINSLELGDSAVYFCASTAEGTEAFFGQGTRLTVV.

In this sample, this clonotype turned up a few times. V and J are TRBV6-1 and TRBJ1-1; D gene unclear. CDR3 length: 13 amino acids. Trimming removed 5 bases at V and 6 bases at J, with 13 bases between. Germline CDR1 reads MNHNS; CDR2 reads SASEGT. This CDR3 is CASSPRLESEAFF. For the CDR3, the DNA is TGTGCCAGCAGTCCTCGGTTGGAGTCTGAAGCTTTCTTT.

This clonotype was observed at least ten times. The V call is TRBV25-1, the J call TRBJ1-2; tentatively, D is TRBD1 (6 bases). Germline V gives CDR1 MGHDK, CDR2 SYGVNS. V was trimmed by 3 bases and J by 2 bases, leaving 19 bases between them. The CDR3 sequence is 17 residues long. The CDR3 protein is CASSDRGTAFENYGYTF. DNA for the CDR3: TGTGCCAGCAGTGACAGGGGCACTGCCTTCGAGAACTATGGCTACACCTTC.

This clonotype was detected a few times. The CDR3 nucleotides read TGTGCCAGCTCACCGAGGGGTCAAGAGACCCAGTACTTC. Amino acids: CASSPRGQETQYF. The genes are TRBV18 and TRBJ2-5; D may correspond to TRBD1 or TRBD2 (5 bases each). CDR3 size: 13 residues. V lost 3 bases and J 2 bases, leaving 7 bases between the germline ends. The V gene's germline CDR1 is KGHSH and CDR2 LQKENI.

The J gene is TRBJ2-1, the V gene TRBV29-1; TRBD2 aligns across 14 bases. Germline V gives CDR1 SQVTM, CDR2 ANQGSEA. The V gene end was trimmed by 3 bases and the J gene end by 0 bases; junction bases not matched to a gene: 4. CDR3 size: 17 residues. The CDR3: CSVDGLAGGSSYNEQFF. CDR3 nucleotide sequence: TGCAGCGTTGATGGACTAGCGGGGGGTAGCTCCTACAATGAGCAGTTCTTC.

In its sample, this clonotype was seen many times. The CDR3 DNA sequence: TGTGCCAGCAGCTGGCAGGGGTTTGAGACCCAGTACTTC. As protein: CASSWQGFETQYF. The chain employs TRBV5-4 and TRBJ2-5, with D tentatively TRBD1 (6 bases). Germline CDR1 is SGHNT and CDR2 is YYREEE (reference sequence). The ends were cut back, 3 bases at V and 5 bases at J, with 11 bases in the middle. This CDR3 region has 13 residues.

This rearrangement joins TRBV19 to TRBJ1-6; a possible D gene is TRBD1 (5 bases). Between the trimmed V and J ends, which lost 7 bases and 14 bases, there was a span of 18 bases. CDR1 LNHDA and CDR2 SQIVND come from the germline V gene (reference sequence). The CDR3 has 13 amino acids. The CDR3 loop is CASTGGEGRALHF. DNA for the CDR3: TGTGCCAGTACTGGGGGGGAAGGAAGAGCCCTCCACTTT.

This chain's CDR3 is CSARVPGANVLTF. Written as DNA, the CDR3 is TGCAGTGCTAGAGTCCCCGGGGCCAACGTCCTGACTTTC. The chain employs TRBV20-1 and TRBJ2-6; D is uncertain. Trimming cost V 1 base and J 4 bases, with 5 bases left between them. CDR1 and CDR2 from the germline V gene are DFQATT and SNEGSKA (reference sequence). The CDR3 totals 13 residues.

Many counts were recorded for this clonotype. The gene calls are TRBV29-1 and TRBJ2-7; D could derive from TRBD1 or TRBD2 (5 bases each). V gave up 7 bases and J gave up 6 bases, with 25 bases separating them. The CDR3 has 15 residues. Germline V gene lookup returns CDR1 SQVTM and CDR2 ANQGSEA. The CDR3 reads CSALRRTTGSSEQYF. The CDR3, as DNA: TGCAGCGCCCTGAGGAGGACAACGGGGAGTAGCGAGCAGTACTTC.

The chain has TRBV27 and TRBJ2-7, with 9 bases aligning to TRBD2. The CDR3 covers 16 residues. The germline V gene encodes CDR1 MNHEY and CDR2 SMNVEV (reference sequence). With V trimmed by 2 bases and J by 3 bases, 8 bases remained unmatched. The CDR3: CASSLGASGVLYEQYF. The CDR3 nucleotides read TGTGCCAGCAGTTTAGGTGCTAGCGGGGTTCTCTACGAGCAGTACTTC.

This clonotype came up many times. The chain is built from TRBV6-2 or TRBV6-3 and TRBJ1-5; D is undetermined. Trimming shortened V by 10 bases and J by 4 bases, and 17 bases separated the two germline ends. Germline V gene data show CDR1 as MNHEY and CDR2 as SVGEGT. The CDR3 extends over 14 amino acids. CDR3 region: CANFGCVGNQPQHF. Here the CDR3 DNA reads TGTGCCAACTTTGGATGCGTTGGGAATCAGCCCCAGCATTTT.

This clonotype has ten or more counts. This rearrangement joins TRBV30 to TRBJ2-7, with 10 bases identical to TRBD1. This CDR3 is 17 amino acids long. The germline CDR1 and CDR2 sequences are GTSNPN and SVGIG (reference sequence). The V segment lost 1 base and the J segment 4 bases; nucleotides outside the gene matches: 13. CDR3 coding DNA: TGTGCCTGGAGTGCCCGGGACAGGGGCAATTTAGGATACGAGCAGTACTTC. Translated, it gives CAWSARDRGNLGYEQYF.

In this sample, this clonotype turned up a few times. Germline and junction disagree at one end, which may indicate a read error. The chain joins TRBV12-3 or TRBV12-4 to TRBJ2-7; TRBD1 might be the D (7 bases). This CDR3 spans 13 amino acids. The CDR3 bases are TGTGCCAGCAGTTTAGGACAGGGTACGGGGGATCACTTC. This gives the protein CASSLGQGTGDHF.

This clonotype was detected ten times or more. The chain couples TRBV19 to TRBJ2-1; 10 bases fit TRBD1. Germline V gene lookup returns CDR1 LNHDA and CDR2 SQIVND (reference sequence). The V segment lost 4 bases and the J segment 8 bases; nucleotides outside the gene matches: 8. The CDR3 has 15 amino acids. In nucleotides, the CDR3 is TGTGCCAGTAGTAGGGGACAGGGGCCCTTCGATGAGCAGTTCTTC. Translation gives CASSRGQGPFDEQFF.

This clonotype has at least ten counts. This chain joins TRBV10-2 and TRBJ1-2; 10 nucleotides align to TRBD1. Trimming took 6 bases from V and 2 from J; bases not matched to a gene: 9. CDR1 is WSHSY and CDR2 is SAAADI in the germline V gene. CDR3 size: 16 residues. The CDR3 sequence: CASRKTGGPRNYGYTF. CDR3 DNA sequence: TGCGCCAGCAGGAAGACAGGGGGCCCAAGGAACTATGGCTACACCTTC.

This clonotype was counted between two and nine times. The chain links TRBV7-8 to TRBJ2-7, with D perhaps TRBD2 (5 bases). Germline V gives CDR1 SGHVS, CDR2 FQNEAQ. Trimming took 10 bases from V and 7 from J, leaving 23 bases between them. The CDR3 is 14 residues long. The CDR3 sequence: CATTGNSRTIEQYF. CDR3 nucleotide sequence: TGTGCCACCACCGGGAACAGCAGGACGATAGAGCAGTACTTC.